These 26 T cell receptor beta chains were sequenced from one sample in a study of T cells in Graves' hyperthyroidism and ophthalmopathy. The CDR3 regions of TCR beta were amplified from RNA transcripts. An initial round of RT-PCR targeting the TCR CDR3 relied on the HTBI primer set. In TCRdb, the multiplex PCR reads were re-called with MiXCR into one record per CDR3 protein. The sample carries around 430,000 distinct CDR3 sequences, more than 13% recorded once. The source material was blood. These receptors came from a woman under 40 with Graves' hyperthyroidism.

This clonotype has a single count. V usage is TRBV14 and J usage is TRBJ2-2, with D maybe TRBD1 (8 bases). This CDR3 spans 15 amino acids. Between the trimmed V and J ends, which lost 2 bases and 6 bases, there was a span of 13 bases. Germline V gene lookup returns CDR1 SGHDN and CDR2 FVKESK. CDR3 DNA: TGTGCCAGCAGCCAAAGGACAGGGAGGGCCGGGGAGCTGTTTTTT. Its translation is CASSQRTGRAGELFF. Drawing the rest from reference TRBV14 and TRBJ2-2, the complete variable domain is EAGVTQFPSHSVIEKGQTVTLRCDPISGHDNLYWYRRVMGKEIKFLLHFVKESKQDESGMPNNRFLAERTGGTYSTLKVQPAELEDSGVYFCASSQRTGRAGELFFGEGSRLTVL.

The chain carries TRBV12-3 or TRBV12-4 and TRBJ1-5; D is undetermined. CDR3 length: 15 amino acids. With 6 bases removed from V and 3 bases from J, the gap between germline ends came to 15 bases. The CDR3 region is CASRSGRDFNQPQHF. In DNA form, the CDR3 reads TGTGCCAGCAGATCCGGACGGGATTTCAATCAGCCCCAGCATTTT.

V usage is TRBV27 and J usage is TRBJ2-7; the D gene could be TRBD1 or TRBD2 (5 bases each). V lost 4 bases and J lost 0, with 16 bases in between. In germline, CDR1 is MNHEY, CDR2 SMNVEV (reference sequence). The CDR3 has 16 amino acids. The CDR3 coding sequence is TGTGCCAGCAGTTCATCGGGGCCAGGGTCCTCCTACGAGCAGTACTTC. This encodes CASSSSGPGSSYEQYF.

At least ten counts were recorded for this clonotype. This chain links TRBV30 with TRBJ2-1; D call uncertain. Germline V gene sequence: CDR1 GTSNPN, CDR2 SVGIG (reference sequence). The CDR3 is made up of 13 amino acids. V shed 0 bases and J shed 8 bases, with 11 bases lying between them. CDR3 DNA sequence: TGTGCCTGGAGTGTACAAGAGGTCGATGAGCAGTTCTTC. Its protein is CAWSVQEVDEQFF.

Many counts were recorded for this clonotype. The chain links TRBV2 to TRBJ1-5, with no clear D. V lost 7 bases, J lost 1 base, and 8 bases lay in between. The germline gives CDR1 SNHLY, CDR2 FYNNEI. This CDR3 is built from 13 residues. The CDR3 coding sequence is TGTGCCAGCACTTTTGACAGCAATCAGCCCCAGCATTTT. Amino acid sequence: CASTFDSNQPQHF.

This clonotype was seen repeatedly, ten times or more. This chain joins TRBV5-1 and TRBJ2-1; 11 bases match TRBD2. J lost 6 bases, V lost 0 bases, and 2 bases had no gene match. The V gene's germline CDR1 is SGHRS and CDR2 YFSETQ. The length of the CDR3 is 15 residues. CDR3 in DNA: TGCGCCAGCAGCTTGGGAGGGACTAGCGGCAATGAGCAGTTCTTC. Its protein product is CASSLGGTSGNEQFF.

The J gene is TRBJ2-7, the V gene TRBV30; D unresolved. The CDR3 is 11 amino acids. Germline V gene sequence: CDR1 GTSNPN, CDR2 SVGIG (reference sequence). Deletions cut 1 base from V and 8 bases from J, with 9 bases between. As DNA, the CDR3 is TGTGCCTGGAGTGGCGATATACAGCAGTACTTC. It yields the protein CAWSGDIQQYF.

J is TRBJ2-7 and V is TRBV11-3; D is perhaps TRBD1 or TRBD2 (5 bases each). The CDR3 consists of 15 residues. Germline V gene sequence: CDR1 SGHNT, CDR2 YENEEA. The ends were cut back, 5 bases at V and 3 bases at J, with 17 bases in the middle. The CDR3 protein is CASSLGTQEGYEQYF. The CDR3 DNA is TGTGCCAGCAGCCTCGGGACCCAGGAAGGCTACGAGCAGTACTTC.

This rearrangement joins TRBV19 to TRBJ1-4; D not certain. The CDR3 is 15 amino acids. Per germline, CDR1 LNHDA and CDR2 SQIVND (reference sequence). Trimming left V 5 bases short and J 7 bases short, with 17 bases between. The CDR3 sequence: CASSSTRTPGEKLFF. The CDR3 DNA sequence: TGTGCCAGTAGTTCGACCCGGACCCCGGGTGAAAAACTGTTTTTT.

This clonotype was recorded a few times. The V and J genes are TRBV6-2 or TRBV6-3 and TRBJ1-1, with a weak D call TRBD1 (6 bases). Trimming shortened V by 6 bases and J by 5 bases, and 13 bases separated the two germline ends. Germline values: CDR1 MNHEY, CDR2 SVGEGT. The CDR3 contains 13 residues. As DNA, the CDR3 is TGTGCCAGCAGGCAGGGGAGGGGGACTGAAGCTTTCTTT. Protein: CASRQGRGTEAFF.

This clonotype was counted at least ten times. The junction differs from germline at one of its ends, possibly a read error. CDR3 bases: TGTGCCAGCTCCCCACGGGGGGGAGATACGCAGTATTTT. Its protein is CASSPRGGDTQYF. J is TRBJ2-3 and V is TRBV18; 8 bases align to TRBD2. There are 13 residues in the CDR3. The germline gives CDR1 KGHSH, CDR2 LQKENI. Variable domain in full (rest from reference TRBV18 and TRBJ2-3): NAGVMQNPRHLVRRRGQEARLRCSPMKGHSHVYWYRQLPEEGLKFMVYLQKENIIDESGMPKERFSAEFPKEGPSILRIQQVVRGDSAAYFCASSPRGGDTQYFGPGTRLTVL.

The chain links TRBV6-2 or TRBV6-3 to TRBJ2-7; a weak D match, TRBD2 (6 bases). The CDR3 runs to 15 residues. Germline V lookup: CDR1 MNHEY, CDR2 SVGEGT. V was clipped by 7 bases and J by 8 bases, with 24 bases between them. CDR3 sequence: CASNFLLAAVWKQYF. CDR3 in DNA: TGTGCCAGCAACTTCTTACTAGCTGCTGTTTGGAAGCAGTACTTC.

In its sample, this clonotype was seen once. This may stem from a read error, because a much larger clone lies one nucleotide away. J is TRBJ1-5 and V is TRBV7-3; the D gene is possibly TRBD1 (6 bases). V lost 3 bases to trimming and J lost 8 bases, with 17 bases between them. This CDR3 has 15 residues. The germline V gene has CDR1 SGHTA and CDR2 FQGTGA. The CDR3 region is CASSLEGTSNKPQHF. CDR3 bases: TGTGCCAGCAGCTTGGAGGGGACAAGTAATAAGCCCCAGCATTTT.

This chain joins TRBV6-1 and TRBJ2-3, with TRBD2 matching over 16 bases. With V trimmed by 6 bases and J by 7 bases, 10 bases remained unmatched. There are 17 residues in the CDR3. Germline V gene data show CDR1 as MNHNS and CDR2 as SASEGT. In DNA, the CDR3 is TGTGCCAGCAGCACCGGGACTAGCGGGGGGGGAGTTAATACGCAGTATTTT. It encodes CASSTGTSGGGVNTQYF.

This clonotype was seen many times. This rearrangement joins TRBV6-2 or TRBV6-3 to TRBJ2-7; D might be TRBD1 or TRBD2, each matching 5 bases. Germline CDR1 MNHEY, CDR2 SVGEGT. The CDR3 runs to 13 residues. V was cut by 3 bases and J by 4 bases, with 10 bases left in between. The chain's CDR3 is CASSYGGRYEQYF. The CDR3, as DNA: TGTGCCAGCAGTTATGGGGGAAGGTACGAGCAGTACTTC.

The CDR3 region is CASSLRLTGELFF. The CDR3 DNA sequence: TGTGCCAGCAGCCTCCGTTTGACCGGGGAGCTGTTTTTT. This chain joins TRBV11-2 and TRBJ2-2; D ambiguous. The CDR3 has 13 residues. V lost 5 bases to trimming and J lost 5 bases, with 9 bases between them. Per the germline V gene, CDR1 is SGHAT and CDR2 is FQNNGV.

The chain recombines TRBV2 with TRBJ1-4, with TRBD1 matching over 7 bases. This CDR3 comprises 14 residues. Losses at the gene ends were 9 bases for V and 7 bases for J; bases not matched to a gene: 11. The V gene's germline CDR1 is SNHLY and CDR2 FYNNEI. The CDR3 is CASSNPDRAEKLFF. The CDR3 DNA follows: TGTGCCAGTAGTAATCCCGACAGGGCTGAAAAACTGTTTTTT.

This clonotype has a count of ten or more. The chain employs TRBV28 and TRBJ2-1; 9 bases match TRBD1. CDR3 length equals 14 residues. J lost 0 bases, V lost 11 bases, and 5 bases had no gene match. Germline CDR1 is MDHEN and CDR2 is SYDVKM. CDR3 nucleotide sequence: TGTGCCGTAGACAGGGGGAGCTCCTACAATGAGCAGTTCTTC. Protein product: CAVDRGSSYNEQFF.

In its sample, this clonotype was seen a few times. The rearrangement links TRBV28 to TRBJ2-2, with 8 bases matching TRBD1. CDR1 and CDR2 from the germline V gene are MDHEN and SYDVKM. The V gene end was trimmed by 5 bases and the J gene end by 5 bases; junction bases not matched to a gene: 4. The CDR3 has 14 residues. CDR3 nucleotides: TGTGCCAGCAGTACAGGGGGACAAACCGGGGAGCTGTTTTTT. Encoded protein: CASSTGGQTGELFF.

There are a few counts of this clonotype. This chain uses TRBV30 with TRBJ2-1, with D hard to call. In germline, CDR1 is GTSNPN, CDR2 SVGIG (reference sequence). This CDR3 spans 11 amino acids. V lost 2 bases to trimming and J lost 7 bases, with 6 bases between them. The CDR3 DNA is TGTGCCTGGAGTTCACAGAATGAGCAGTTCTTC. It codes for CAWSSQNEQFF.

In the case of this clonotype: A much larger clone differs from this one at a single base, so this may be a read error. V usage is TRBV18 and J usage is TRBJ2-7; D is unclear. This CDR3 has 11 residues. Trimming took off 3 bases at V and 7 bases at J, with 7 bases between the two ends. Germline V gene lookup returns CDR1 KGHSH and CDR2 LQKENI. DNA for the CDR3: TGTGCCAGCTCACCCTTGGATGAGCAGTACTTC. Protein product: CASSPLDEQYF.

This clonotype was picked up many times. The CDR3 loop reads CASSRVSLRDGFSGANVLTF. For the CDR3, the DNA is TGTGCCAGCTCACGGGTTTCTTTACGGGACGGCTTCTCTGGGGCCAACGTCCTGACTTTC. V gene TRBV18 combines with J gene TRBJ2-6, with D tentatively TRBD1 or TRBD2 (5 bases each). This CDR3 spans 20 amino acids. Germline V gives CDR1 KGHSH, CDR2 LQKENI. V was pared by 4 bases and J by 0 bases, with 22 bases between.

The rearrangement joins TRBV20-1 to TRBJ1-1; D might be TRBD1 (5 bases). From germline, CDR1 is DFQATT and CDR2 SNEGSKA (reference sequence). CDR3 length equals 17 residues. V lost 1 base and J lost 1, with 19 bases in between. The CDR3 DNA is TGCAGTGCTAGAGTCGGCAGGGAAACTAAGGGGAACACTGAAGCTTTCTTT. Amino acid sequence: CSARVGRETKGNTEAFF.

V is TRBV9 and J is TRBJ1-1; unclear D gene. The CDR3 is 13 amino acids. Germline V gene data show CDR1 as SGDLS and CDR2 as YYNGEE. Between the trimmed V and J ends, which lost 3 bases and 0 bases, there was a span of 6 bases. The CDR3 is CASSAGLNTEAFF. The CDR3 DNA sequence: TGTGCCAGCAGCGCGGGTTTGAACACTGAAGCTTTCTTT.

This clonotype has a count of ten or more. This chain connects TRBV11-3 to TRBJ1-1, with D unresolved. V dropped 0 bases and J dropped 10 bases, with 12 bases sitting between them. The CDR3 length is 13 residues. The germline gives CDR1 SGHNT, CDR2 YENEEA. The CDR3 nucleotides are TGTGCCAGCAGCTTAGATTCGACAAGTGGAGCTTTCTTT. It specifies CASSLDSTSGAFF.

The CDR3 reads CASSLAQGGAGELFF. The CDR3 region has the DNA TGTGCCAGCAGTTTAGCCCAAGGTGGAGCCGGGGAGCTGTTTTTT. The chain couples TRBV27 to TRBJ2-2; D not certain. The germline CDR1 and CDR2 sequences are MNHEY and SMNVEV (reference sequence). V lost 2 bases to trimming and J lost 6 bases, with 13 bases between them. CDR3 size: 15 residues.